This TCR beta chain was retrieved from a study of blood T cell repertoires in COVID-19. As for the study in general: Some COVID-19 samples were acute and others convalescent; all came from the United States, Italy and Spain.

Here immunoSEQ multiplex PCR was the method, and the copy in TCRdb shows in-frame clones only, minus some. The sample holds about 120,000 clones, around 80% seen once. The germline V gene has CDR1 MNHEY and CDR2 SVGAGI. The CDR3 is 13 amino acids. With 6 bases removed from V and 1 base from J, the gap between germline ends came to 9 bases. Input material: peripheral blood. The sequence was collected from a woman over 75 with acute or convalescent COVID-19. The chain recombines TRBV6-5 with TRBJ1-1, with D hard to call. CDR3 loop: CASRAGWNTEAFF. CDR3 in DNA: TGTGCCAGCAGGGCGGGCTGGAACACTGAAGCTTTCTTT.